These 12 T cell receptor beta chains were sequenced from one sample in a study of identical twins. TCRdb re-called the 5' RACE reads with MiXCR, one entry per CDR3 protein. The sample records 640,000 or so distinct CDR3 sequences, 5.5% to 6.5% being singletons. The sequenced sample was naive T cells sorted from blood. The source is a man aged 18 to 30 in good health.

The chain has TRBV11-2 and TRBJ2-1; 9 bases are shared with TRBD2. CDR3 size: 16 residues. J gave up 5 bases and V 1 base, and 6 bases lay outside the gene matches. CDR1 SGHAT and CDR2 FQNNGV come from the germline V gene. The CDR3 here is CASSLGPAGGDNEQFF. In DNA form, the CDR3 reads TGTGCCAGCAGCTTAGGGCCAGCGGGAGGAGACAATGAGCAGTTCTTC.

This clonotype was counted only a few times. The genes are TRBV7-9 and TRBJ1-1, with D hard to call. The germline CDR1 and CDR2 sequences are SEHNR and FQNEAQ (reference sequence). V dropped 2 bases and J dropped 0 bases, with 13 bases sitting between them. The CDR3 is 16 residues long. The CDR3 DNA follows: TGTGCCAGCAGCTTAAGGACGGCAACTGTGAACACTGAAGCTTTCTTT. Encoded protein: CASSLRTATVNTEAFF.

There are many counts of this clonotype. The J gene is TRBJ2-2, the V gene TRBV5-1; TRBD2 matches 12 bases. CDR1 SGHRS and CDR2 YFSETQ come from the germline V gene. The CDR3 length is 21 residues. V trimming: 0 bases; J trimming: 0 bases; junction bases outside the gene matches: 12. CDR3 amino acids: CASSLGALSLAGGPNTGELFF. The CDR3 DNA reads TGCGCCAGCAGCTTGGGAGCCCTTTCACTAGCGGGAGGCCCGAACACCGGGGAGCTGTTTTTT.

This clonotype was seen more than once but under ten times. V is TRBV7-9 and J is TRBJ2-3, with D maybe TRBD2 (5 bases). The germline V and J ends were trimmed by 4 bases and 7 bases, with 9 bases remaining between them. Germline V gene data show CDR1 as SEHNR and CDR2 as FQNEAQ (reference sequence). CDR3 length: 12 amino acids. The CDR3 region is CASSSETNTQYF. Here the CDR3 DNA reads TGTGCCAGCAGCTCGGAGACTAATACGCAGTATTTT.

The chain joins TRBV7-2 to TRBJ2-4, with a tentative D call TRBD2 (6 bases). The V gene's germline CDR1 is SGHTA and CDR2 FQGNSA. The ends were cut back, 5 bases at V and 6 bases at J, with 20 bases in the middle. This CDR3 has 16 amino acids. The CDR3 sequence: CASSPRTGLRTNIQYF. DNA of the CDR3: TGTGCCAGCAGCCCAAGGACGGGACTTCGAACAAACATTCAGTACTTC.

In regard to this clonotype: No conserved phenylalanine or tryptophan is present at the end of the CDR3, so a read error is the likely explanation. The chain uses TRBV12-3 or TRBV12-4 and TRBJ1-3; D unclear. The V and J ends lost 3 bases and 4 bases respectively, with 10 bases between them. This CDR3 is 14 amino acids long. CDR3 sequence reads: CASSFGGVGNTIYY. The CDR3 DNA reads TGTGCCAGCAGTTTTGGAGGAGTCGGAAACACCATATATTAT.

As for this clonotype: A much larger clone lies a single base off, so this may be a read error. Lacking the conserved final phenylalanine or tryptophan, this CDR3 likely reflects a read error. V usage is TRBV6-4 and J usage is TRBJ2-3; 10 positions agree with TRBD1. Germline V lookup: CDR1 MRHNA, CDR2 SNTAGT. The CDR3 runs 15 residues. J was trimmed by 2 bases and V by 3 bases; bases with no gene match: 2. This chain's CDR3 is CASSEGTGATDTQYC. The CDR3 DNA reads as TGTGCCAGCAGTGAGGGGACAGGGGCCACAGATACGCAGTATTGT.

This clonotype was observed a few times. The V and J genes are TRBV5-1 and TRBJ1-2, with TRBD1 as a possible D gene (5 bases). Trimming pared 0 bases from V and 8 bases from J, leaving 17 bases between. CDR1 is SGHRS and CDR2 is YFSETQ in the germline V gene. The CDR3 has 15 residues. CDR3 nucleotide sequence: TGCGCCAGCAGCTTGGAAGGGACCCTATGGGACGGCTACACCTTC. The encoded protein is CASSLEGTLWDGYTF.

The sample holds many counts of this clonotype. V usage is TRBV28 and J usage is TRBJ2-3; 7 nucleotides match TRBD2. CDR1 and CDR2 (germline): MDHEN, SYDVKM. V trimming: 8 bases; J trimming: 5 bases; junction bases outside the gene matches: 10. The CDR3 contains 14 residues. This CDR3 is CASLGLRELDTQYF. Here the CDR3 DNA reads TGTGCCAGCCTCGGGTTGCGGGAGTTAGATACGCAGTATTTT.

The sample holds a few counts of this clonotype. The V gene is TRBV6-1, the J gene TRBJ1-1, with unresolved D. V gave up 3 bases and J gave up 8 bases, with 16 bases separating them. Per germline, CDR1 MNHNS and CDR2 SASEGT. The CDR3 consists of 14 residues. CDR3 residues: CASSEFKRDSEAFF. Written as DNA, the CDR3 is TGTGCCAGCAGTGAGTTCAAGCGGGATTCGGAAGCTTTCTTT.

This clonotype was counted ten times or more. The rearrangement uses TRBV4-2 and TRBJ1-1; possibly TRBD1 for D (6 bases). V dropped 4 bases and J dropped 1 base, with 10 bases sitting between them. CDR1 and CDR2 (germline): LGHNA, YNFKEQ. The CDR3 has 14 residues. CDR3 loop: CASSPRDKNTEAFF. The CDR3 region has the DNA TGTGCCAGCAGCCCCCGGGACAAGAACACTGAAGCTTTCTTT.

The sample holds many counts of this clonotype. The chain joins TRBV6-1 to TRBJ1-6; tentatively, D is TRBD1 (5 bases). Trimming took off 8 bases at V and 9 bases at J, with 17 bases between the two ends. The length of the CDR3 is 14 residues. Germline V lookup: CDR1 MNHNS, CDR2 SASEGT. The CDR3 region is CASGAAALGSPLHF. The CDR3, as DNA: TGTGCCAGCGGGGCGGCAGCCCTTGGTTCACCCCTCCACTTT.